The rows below give T cell receptor beta chains drawn from one sample of a study of T cells after yellow fever vaccination. One entry per CDR3 protein results from TCRdb running MiXCR on the 5' RACE reads. The sample comprises 240,000 or so distinct CDR3 sequences, less than 9% of which are singletons, and approximately 0.84% rests with the top ten. The material sequenced was CD4+ T cells sorted from PBMCs, taken 15 days after the yellow fever booster vaccination. The receptors derive from a young man who received the YFV17D yellow fever vaccine. CDR3s include the opening cysteine and the closing phenylalanine or tryptophan. D genes are given only for firm matches. The listing skips clone size in some rows; elsewhere it reads once, few, many or a size class.

d_gene	j_gene	abundance	v_gene	CDR3aa	CDR3nt
TRBD2	TRBJ2-3	many	TRBV5-1	CASRTGGSETDTQYF	TGCGCCAGCAGGACCGGCGGGAGCGAGACAGATACGCAGTATTTT
-	TRBJ2-2	-	TRBV7-9	CASSHLEGGELFF	TGTGCCAGCAGCCACCTCGAAGGCGGGGAGCTGTTTTTT
TRBD2	TRBJ2-1	few	TRBV7-6	CASTLGGGLAGYNEQFF	TGTGCCAGCACCCTAGGGGGTGGACTAGCGGGATACAATGAGCAGTTCTTC
-	TRBJ2-2	many	TRBV10-3	CAISEGHGELFF	TGTGCCATCAGTGAGGGGCACGGGGAGCTGTTTTTT
-	TRBJ2-5	many	TRBV2	CASTLQVQETQYF	TGTGCCAGCACCCTCCAGGTTCAAGAGACCCAGTACTTC
TRBD2	TRBJ2-7	many	TRBV12-3/TRBV12-4	CASSGGGEQYF	TGTGCCAGCAGTGGGGGGGGCGAGCAGTACTTC
-	TRBJ1-1	-	TRBV19	CASSIGLGTPRAFF	TGTGCCAGTAGTATCGGTTTAGGGACACCGCGAGCTTTCTTT
-	TRBJ2-7	few	TRBV9	CASSVGYGTVYEQYF	TGTGCCAGCAGCGTAGGATACGGTACCGTCTACGAGCAGTACTTC
TRBD2	TRBJ2-1	-	TRBV5-1	CASSKLAGPGNEQFF	TGCGCCAGCAGTAAACTAGCGGGACCCGGGAATGAGCAGTTCTTC
-	TRBJ2-3	-	TRBV11-2	CASSLDHTGTQYF	TGTGCCAGCAGCTTAGATCACACAGGTACGCAGTATTTT
-	TRBJ1-2	many	TRBV6-1	CASRGGPRGHYGYTF	TGTGCCAGCAGGGGGGGACCCCGAGGGCACTATGGCTACACCTTC
-	TRBJ2-5	-	TRBV7-2	CASSSSGLTRETPYF	TGTGCCAGCAGCTCGTCTGGACTAACGAGGGAGACCCCGTACTTC
TRBD1	TRBJ1-5	few	TRBV7-2	CASSLEDRASQPQHF	TGTGCCAGCAGCTTAGAGGACAGGGCCAGTCAGCCCCAGCATTTT
-	TRBJ2-2	many	TRBV12-3/TRBV12-4	CASSFNTGELFF	TGTGCCAGCAGTTTCAACACCGGGGAGCTGTTTTTT
-	TRBJ2-6	many	TRBV24-1	CATSVRESSRSGANVLTF	TGTGCCACCAGTGTGAGGGAGAGCTCGCGCTCTGGGGCCAACGTCCTGACTTTC
-	TRBJ2-6	many	TRBV18	CASSPGGANVLTF	TGTGCCAGCTCACCAGGTGGGGCCAACGTCCTGACTTTC
-	TRBJ1-3	-	TRBV6-5	CANGRKVDTIYF	TGTGCCAACGGACGAAAGGTGGACACCATATATTTT
TRBD2	TRBJ2-1	-	TRBV23-1	CASTPKGGGRPPGNEQFF	TGCGCCAGTACTCCCAAGGGCGGCGGGAGGCCACCTGGTAATGAGCAGTTCTTC
-	TRBJ2-3	many	TRBV7-2	CASFRGGDTQYF	TGTGCCAGTTTCAGGGGGGGAGATACGCAGTATTTT
-	TRBJ1-2	-	TRBV19	CASNAQGSANYGYTF	TGTGCCAGTAATGCTCAGGGGTCAGCTAACTATGGCTACACCTTC
-	TRBJ2-7	-	TRBV6-5	CASSEPGNEQYF	TGTGCCAGCAGTGAGCCGGGTAACGAGCAGTACTTC
TRBD2	TRBJ2-7	many	TRBV5-1	CASSSVPGLAQEQYF	TGCGCCAGCAGCTCGGTCCCGGGACTAGCGCAAGAGCAGTACTTC
-	TRBJ2-2	few	TRBV4-2	CASSQDPHLRDTGELFF	TGTGCCAGCAGCCAAGATCCCCACTTAAGGGACACCGGGGAGCTGTTTTTT
-	TRBJ2-1	many	TRBV30	CAWSPLYNEQFF	TGTGCCTGGAGCCCGCTCTATAATGAGCAGTTCTTC
TRBD2	TRBJ2-1	many	TRBV5-1	CASSLTSGSGSYNEQFF	TGCGCCAGCAGCCTAACTAGCGGGAGTGGCTCCTACAATGAGCAGTTCTTC
TRBD1	TRBJ1-4	few	TRBV25-1	CASSGLGQGAVFF	TGTGCCAGCAGTGGACTGGGACAGGGAGCAGTGTTTTTT
TRBD1	TRBJ2-1	-	TRBV7-2	CASSLGTGGQFF	TGTGCCAGCAGCTTAGGGACAGGGGGGCAGTTCTTC
-	TRBJ2-6	few	TRBV6-5	CASSPTHGGSGANVLTF	TGTGCCAGCAGTCCTACCCACGGTGGCTCTGGGGCCAACGTCCTGACTTTC
-	TRBJ1-6	many	TRBV6-2/TRBV6-3	CASRRDPASSYNSPLHF	TGTGCCAGCAGACGGGACCCCGCGAGCTCCTATAATTCACCCCTCCACTTT
-	TRBJ2-5	few	TRBV5-1	CASSEARRSGETQYF	TGCGCCAGCAGCGAGGCCCGTCGGTCGGGAGAGACCCAGTACTTC
-	TRBJ2-3	few	TRBV4-3	CASSPRQNTDTQYF	TGCGCCAGCAGCCCACGACAGAACACAGATACGCAGTATTTT
-	TRBJ1-5	-	TRBV20-1	CSARLNRGNQPQHF	TGCAGTGCAAGATTGAACAGGGGCAATCAGCCCCAGCATTTT
-	TRBJ1-6	many	TRBV27	CASSLWGSNSPLHF	TGTGCCAGCAGTTTATGGGGGAGTAATTCACCCCTCCACTTT
-	TRBJ2-5	many	TRBV12-3/TRBV12-4	CASSLAGGSRETQYF	TGTGCCAGCAGTTTAGCGGGAGGAAGTCGAGAGACCCAGTACTTC
TRBD1	TRBJ2-7	many	TRBV5-1	CASSYRGQEDEQYF	TGCGCCAGCAGCTACCGGGGACAGGAAGACGAGCAGTACTTC
TRBD2	TRBJ2-5	few	TRBV12-3/TRBV12-4	CASSREASWETQYF	TGTGCCAGCAGCCGGGAGGCTAGCTGGGAGACCCAGTACTTC
TRBD1	TRBJ2-6	few	TRBV6-5	CASRGQGAGGANVLTF	TGTGCCAGCAGGGGACAGGGGGCAGGCGGGGCCAACGTCCTGACTTTC
-	TRBJ2-7	-	TRBV6-5	CASSYQGGPSYEQYF	TGTGCCAGCAGTTACCAGGGCGGGCCCTCCTACGAGCAGTACTTC
TRBD1	TRBJ1-6	few	TRBV18	CASSPRTGVSPLHF	TGTGCCAGCTCACCGCGGACAGGGGTATCACCCCTCCACTTT
-	TRBJ2-2	few	TRBV18	CASSPPAQTNTGELFF	TGTGCCAGCTCACCACCCGCGCAGACCAACACCGGGGAGCTGTTTTTT
-	TRBJ2-5	many	TRBV30	CAWSLWEFEETQYF	TGTGCCTGGAGTCTGTGGGAGTTCGAGGAGACCCAGTACTTC
TRBD1	TRBJ2-1	few	TRBV6-2/TRBV6-3	CASSTDRGLGWNEQFF	TGTGCCAGCAGTACAGACAGGGGGCTCGGTTGGAATGAGCAGTTCTTC
-	TRBJ1-3	many	TRBV10-2	CASSVGGGRNTIYF	TGCGCCAGCAGTGTCGGGGGAGGAAGAAACACCATATATTTT
-	TRBJ2-2	few	TRBV10-3	CAIRGIADTGELFF	TGTGCCATCAGGGGGATAGCCGACACCGGGGAGCTGTTTTTT
TRBD2	TRBJ2-3	-	TRBV7-2	CASTRDWREEWDTQYF	TGTGCCAGCACCCGCGACTGGCGGGAGGAGTGGGATACGCAGTATTTT
-	TRBJ2-3	many	TRBV29-1	CSVLGGADTQYF	TGCAGCGTTTTGGGGGGCGCAGATACGCAGTATTTT
TRBD2	TRBJ2-7	few	TRBV20-1	CSAERGSYEQYF	TGCAGTGCCGAGCGCGGGAGTTACGAGCAGTACTTC
TRBD2	TRBJ2-3	many	TRBV29-1	CSVALAGGPDTQYF	TGCAGCGTTGCACTAGCGGGAGGCCCAGATACGCAGTATTTT
TRBD1	TRBJ2-2	-	TRBV23-1	CASSPGQGAGGELFF	TGCGCCAGCAGTCCGGGACAGGGGGCCGGTGGGGAGCTGTTTTTT
-	TRBJ2-7	-	TRBV11-1	CASSLVDGRQYF	TGTGCCAGCAGCTTAGTTGACGGACGGCAGTACTTC